A single sample gave rise to the 7 T cell receptor beta chains below, sequenced in a study of technical replicates of blood from a few donors (dated by TCRdb to 2016 to 2017). The library was produced with the immunoSEQ multiplex PCR assay. The immuneACCESS repertoire file appears here via TCRdb, limited to in-frame rearrangements. These files lack a portion of the clones; in checked studies, under half of the deficit traces to unresolved V genes, and the cause of the others is not known. Here the sample has tens of thousands of clones; around 90% occur a single time. The leading ten clones occupy 0.27% of the sample. Specimen: T cells isolated from PBMCs. The source of these receptors is a human donor in good health.

V gene TRBV5-1 combines with J gene TRBJ2-7; 10 bases agree with TRBD1. The V and J ends lost 5 bases and 6 bases, in that order; junction bases with no gene match: 11. CDR3 length: 15 residues. Germline CDR1 SGHRS, CDR2 YFSETQ. CDR3 sequence: CASSWAGTGDGEQYF. The DNA for the CDR3 is TGCGCCAGCAGTTGGGCCGGGACAGGGGACGGCGAGCAGTACTTC.

The V gene is TRBV5-4, the J gene TRBJ1-2; 8 bases are shared with TRBD1. CDR1 is SGHNT and CDR2 is YYREEE in the germline V gene (reference sequence). There are 15 residues in the CDR3. V shed 0 bases and J 2 bases; nucleotides not matched to a gene: 3. The CDR3 DNA reads as TGTGCCAGCAGCTTGGCGGACAGGGTCAACTATGGCTACACCTTC. Protein: CASSLADRVNYGYTF. Complete variable domain (other parts from reference TRBV5-4 and TRBJ1-2): ETGVTQSPTHLIKTRGQQVTLRCSSQSGHNTVSWYQQALGQGPQFIFQYYREEENGRGNFPPRFSGLQFPNYSSELNVNALELDDSALYLCASSLADRVNYGYTFGSGTRLTVV.

The J gene is TRBJ2-1, the V gene TRBV15; 9 nucleotides align to TRBD2. Trimming removed 2 bases from V and 1 base from J; junction bases left unmatched: 9. Germline V gene lookup returns CDR1 LNHNV and CDR2 YYDKDF (reference sequence). This CDR3 has 18 amino acids. The CDR3 loop reads CATSRTQGLAPSYNEQFF. The CDR3 DNA reads TGTGCCACCAGCAGAACTCAGGGACTAGCCCCATCCTACAATGAGCAGTTCTTC.

The rearrangement uses TRBV5-1 and TRBJ2-3; TRBD1 is a possible D gene (5 bases). The CDR3 totals 16 residues. V was shortened by 1 base and J by 0 bases, with 12 bases between the two germline ends. Germline CDR1 is SGHRS and CDR2 is YFSETQ. This CDR3 reads CASSLLTATSTDTQYF. DNA of the CDR3: TGCGCCAGCAGCTTGTTGACAGCTACTAGCACAGATACGCAGTATTTT.

This rearrangement joins TRBV29-1 to TRBJ2-2; possibly TRBD1 for D (5 bases). Germline CDR1 reads SQVTM; CDR2 reads ANQGSEA. V lost 0 bases and J lost 5, with 16 bases in between. This CDR3 region has 16 residues. This CDR3 is CSVEDPGRVGTGELFF. CDR3 nucleotides: TGCAGCGTTGAAGATCCGGGCAGGGTCGGGACCGGGGAGCTGTTTTTT.

V and J are TRBV11-2 and TRBJ2-7; 7 positions match TRBD1. The germline gives CDR1 SGHAT, CDR2 FQNNGV. Trimming took 5 bases from V and 3 from J; bases not matched to a gene: 7. The length of the CDR3 is 14 residues. The CDR3 sequence: CASSRPGQNYEQYF. Here the CDR3 DNA reads TGTGCCAGCAGCAGACCGGGACAGAACTACGAGCAGTACTTC.

The chain uses TRBV9 and TRBJ1-3, with D maybe TRBD1 (6 bases). Trimming removed 0 bases from V and 3 bases from J, with 13 bases in between. This CDR3 comprises 16 residues. Germline lookup yields CDR1 SGDLS and CDR2 YYNGEE. The CDR3 is CASSVGGHRDGNTIYF. CDR3 bases: TGTGCCAGCAGCGTAGGCGGACACAGGGATGGAAACACCATATATTTT.